Only a few counts were recorded for the clone carrying this T cell receptor (beta chain). V was shortened by 1 base and J by 8 bases, with 12 bases between the two germline ends. CDR1 and CDR2 from the germline V gene are SGHRS and YFSETQ. This CDR3 is 13 amino acids long. The data stem from a study of T-cell memory formation after mild COVID-19. TCRdb analysed the 5' RACE reads with MiXCR anew, one entry per CDR3 protein. The data show roughly 80,000 distinct CDR3 sequences, around 25% seen once. Sequencing was performed on PBMCs or a T cell subset sorted from them (not recorded which). The chain couples TRBV5-1 to TRBJ1-2; no reliable D call. The TCR comes from a man aged 18 to 30 who had mild COVID-19 (a few samples of this study predate the infection). Cell type and time point are not known. The CDR3 loop is CASSLLGTEGYTF. The CDR3 DNA sequence: TGCGCCAGCAGCTTGTTAGGCACAGAAGGCTACACCTTC.